Sequencing of this T cell receptor (beta chain) was carried out in a study of graft-versus-host responses after intestinal transplantation. Study in general: Each transplant was multivisceral, liver-intestinal, or isolated intestinal.

TCRdb's table, derived via immunoSEQ multiplex PCR, lists solely in-frame clones and lacks some. The sample carries tens of thousands of clones, roughly 92% recorded once. Post-transplant marrow was drawn from the posterior iliac crest or another site. Notes on the study in general: After transplant, early declines in HvG clones were associated with peak levels of circulating GvH clones. Ileal or blood samples showed some GvH clones first, and such clones were also found in recipient marrow.

Of note for this clone: As yet, its antigen is unknown.

Germline V lookup: CDR1 MNHEY, CDR2 SVGAGI. With V trimmed by 5 bases and J by 5 bases, 4 bases remained unmatched. The CDR3 has 13 residues. The TCR comes from a human patient who received an intestinal transplant, so some T cells may come from the graft donor. The chain uses TRBV6-5 and TRBJ2-5, with 8 bases matching TRBD2. The material sequenced was bone marrow, taken approximately 100 weeks after intestinal transplantation. The CDR3 DNA reads TGTGCCAGCAGTACACGGGGGGGGGAGACCCAGTACTTC. As protein: CASSTRGGETQYF.